These 24 T cell receptor beta chains came from one sample sequenced in a study of Graves' ophthalmopathy and Graves' hyperthyroidism (dated by TCRdb to the late 2010s). The instrument was an Illumina HiSeq 2000. TCR beta CDR3 regions were amplified from RNA transcripts for repertoire sequencing. The first round was an RT-PCR using HTBI primers with the Qiagen OneStep RT-PCR kit, and this first round was followed by a second-round multiplex PCR, then size selection and purification. TCRdb handled the public reads itself, with Q25 trimming in fastp and clone calling in MiXCR, and kept productive beta chains. All rows with the same CDR3 protein become a single entry with the most common DNA and genes. The sample has hundreds of thousands of distinct CDR3 sequences on record, roughly 21% of them singletons. Of the sample, roughly 3% falls within the top ten clones. The sequencing input was peripheral blood. The receptors derive from a woman younger than 35 with stable Graves' hyperthyroidism. Donor details come from another sample of the same person, matched by shared clones.

The table lists this clonotype with many counts. The CDR3 nucleotides read TGCAGCGTTGGATTCAGGGTTAGGTCCTACGAGCAGTACTTC. Protein product: CSVGFRVRSYEQYF. The chain links TRBV29-1 to TRBJ2-7; the D gene is possibly TRBD1 (5 bases). V lost 4 bases, J lost 1 base, and 14 bases lay in between. Germline V CDR1 and CDR2: SQVTM, ANQGSEA. CDR3 length: 14 residues.

The V gene is TRBV4-1, the J gene TRBJ2-5; no firm D call. Germline V lookup: CDR1 MGHRA, CDR2 YSYEKL. The CDR3 runs 15 residues. V was trimmed by 0 bases and J by 7 bases, leaving 15 bases between them. The CDR3 coding sequence is TGCGCCAGCAGCCAAGATTCGACTCCGGATGCGACCCAGTACTTC. It yields the protein CASSQDSTPDATQYF.

This clonotype has ten or more counts. The chain recombines TRBV29-1 with TRBJ2-7; D is uncertain. This CDR3 is built from 12 residues. V lost 5 bases and J 3 bases, leaving 11 bases between the germline ends. Per the germline V gene, CDR1 is SQVTM and CDR2 is ANQGSEA. The CDR3 sequence is CSVRWGLYEQYF. The CDR3 DNA reads TGCAGCGTTAGGTGGGGTCTCTACGAGCAGTACTTC.

The chain carries TRBV6-1 and TRBJ2-7, with TRBD1 matching over 12 bases. The CDR3 runs to 17 residues. Per the germline V gene, CDR1 is MNHNS and CDR2 is SASEGT. The V segment lost 1 base and the J segment 5 bases; nucleotides outside the gene matches: 9. The CDR3 DNA follows: TGTGCCAGCAGTGAAGTCCCGGGACAGGGGGCGTTCCACGAGCAGTACTTC. It translates to CASSEVPGQGAFHEQYF.

This clonotype was seen repeatedly, ten times or more. The chain carries TRBV7-3 and TRBJ2-7, with 10 bases identical to TRBD1. The CDR3 is 15 amino acids. V shed 1 base and J 2 bases; nucleotides not matched to a gene: 2. CDR1 is SGHTA and CDR2 is FQGTGA in the germline V gene. CDR3: CASSLSGTGAYEQYF. CDR3 DNA sequence: TGTGCCAGCAGCTTAAGTGGGACAGGGGCCTACGAGCAGTACTTC.

This clonotype was recorded many times. The chain uses TRBV7-2 and TRBJ2-7, with 7 bases lining up with TRBD2. The V gene's germline CDR1 is SGHTA and CDR2 FQGNSA. Trimming took 1 base from V and 4 from J; bases not matched to a gene: 7. CDR3 length: 15 residues. The CDR3 region is CASSLGAGRTYEQYF. Here the CDR3 DNA reads TGTGCCAGCAGCTTAGGGGCCGGGAGGACGTACGAGCAGTACTTC.

The chain has TRBV20-1 and TRBJ1-2; D not certain. This CDR3 has 14 amino acids. Per the germline V gene, CDR1 is DFQATT and CDR2 is SNEGSKA (reference sequence). Trimming removed 4 bases at V and 0 bases at J, with 12 bases between. The CDR3 spells CSATGRAPNYGYTF. As DNA, the CDR3 is TGCAGTGCTACGGGAAGGGCCCCTAACTATGGCTACACCTTC.

The CDR3 region is CASSQERRQNTGELFF. CDR3 DNA: TGTGCCAGCAGCCAAGAAAGGCGGCAAAACACCGGGGAGCTGTTTTTT. The chain is built from TRBV3-1 and TRBJ2-2; D gene uncertain. The V and J ends lost 0 bases and 2 bases respectively, with 10 bases between them. The CDR3 has 16 amino acids. Per the germline V gene, CDR1 is LGHDT and CDR2 is YNNKEL (reference sequence). The complete variable domain, with remaining parts taken from reference TRBV3-1 and TRBJ2-2, reads DTAVSQTPKYLVTQMGNDKSIKCEQNLGHDTMYWYKQDSKKFLKIMFSYNNKELIINETVPNRFSPKSPDKAHLNLHINSLELGDSAVYFCASSQERRQNTGELFFGEGSRLTVL.

A few counts support this clonotype. A read error may produce the germline difference seen at one junction end. The chain joins TRBV27 to TRBJ2-4; D perhaps matches TRBD1 (6 bases). Germline V gene sequence: CDR1 MNHEY, CDR2 SMNVEV (reference sequence). The CDR3 has 13 residues. The CDR3 spells CASSFGGQNIKYF. DNA of the CDR3: TGTGCCAGCAGTTTTGGGGGCCAAAACATTAAGTACTTC.

The chain links TRBV5-1 to TRBJ2-7; D possibly matches TRBD1 or TRBD2 (5 bases each). CDR1 is SGHRS and CDR2 is YFSETQ in the germline V gene. V was shortened by 4 bases and J by 3 bases, with 17 bases between the two germline ends. The CDR3 covers 15 residues. CDR3 sequence reads: CASSPSGPTVYEQYF. CDR3 coding DNA: TGCGCCAGCAGCCCCTCGGGACCCACCGTCTACGAGCAGTACTTC.

This clonotype was picked up many times. This sequence joins TRBV12-3 or TRBV12-4 and TRBJ2-6; the match to TRBD1 covers 8 bases. CDR3 size: 17 residues. With 5 bases clipped from V and 0 bases from J, the junction kept 6 bases outside the gene matches. DNA for the CDR3: TGTGCCAGCAGTATTGGACAGGGCCCCTCTGGGGCCAACGTCCTGACTTTC. Translated: CASSIGQGPSGANVLTF.

This clonotype was seen repeatedly, ten times or more. The chain has TRBV5-1 and TRBJ2-5; weak D call: TRBD2 (6 bases). The CDR3 is 14 amino acids. Germline V gene lookup returns CDR1 SGHRS and CDR2 YFSETQ. Trimming removed 2 bases at V and 1 base at J, with 9 bases between. CDR3 DNA sequence: TGCGCCAGCAGCTTCGGGAGCACCCAAGAGACCCAGTACTTC. This codes for CASSFGSTQETQYF.

This clonotype was seen a few times. DNA of the CDR3: TGTGCCAGCAGCGTAGGTGACACGTACCAAGAGACCCAGTACTTC. It is translated as CASSVGDTYQETQYF. This chain connects TRBV7-9 to TRBJ2-5; D is unclear. Germline values: CDR1 SEHNR, CDR2 FQNEAQ (reference sequence). V lost 5 bases and J 0 bases, leaving 13 bases between the germline ends. The CDR3 spans 15 residues.

The sample holds a few counts of this clonotype. The genes are TRBV30 and TRBJ1-3; D uncertain. The CDR3 runs to 14 residues. Germline loops: CDR1 GTSNPN, CDR2 SVGIG (reference sequence). Deletions cut 2 bases from V and 1 base from J, with 9 bases between. CDR3 DNA: TGTGCCTGGAGTTTGGGGAGTTCTGGAAACACCATATATTTT. This encodes CAWSLGSSGNTIYF.

This clonotype was detected a few times. The V gene is TRBV7-8, the J gene TRBJ1-4; D remains unclear. Trimming removed 2 bases from V and 4 bases from J, with 8 bases in between. Germline V gene sequence: CDR1 SGHVS, CDR2 FQNEAQ. The CDR3 consists of 14 residues. This CDR3 is CASSLRSGNEKLFF. CDR3 DNA sequence: TGTGCCAGCAGCTTAAGGTCGGGTAATGAAAAACTGTTTTTT.

This clonotype was counted at least ten times. V and J are TRBV4-1 and TRBJ1-5; D may be TRBD1 (5 bases). The length of the CDR3 is 15 residues. The germline V gene encodes CDR1 MGHRA and CDR2 YSYEKL. V was pared by 4 bases and J by 4 bases, with 14 bases between. The CDR3 bases are TGCGCCAGCAGCCGCCGGGACGTCAGAAATCAGCCCCAGCATTTT. Protein sequence: CASSRRDVRNQPQHF.

This clonotype was seen repeatedly, ten times or more. The chain recombines TRBV18 with TRBJ1-5, with D perhaps TRBD1 (5 bases). V lost 3 bases and J 3 bases, leaving 15 bases between the germline ends. The CDR3 length is 16 residues. Germline CDR1 and CDR2: KGHSH and LQKENI. The CDR3 is CASSPGGPGVNQPQHF. The CDR3 DNA is TGTGCCAGCTCACCGGGGGGTCCCGGGGTCAATCAGCCCCAGCATTTT.

This clonotype has ten or more counts. This chain links TRBV12-5 with TRBJ1-1; the match to TRBD1 covers 7 bases. With V trimmed by 2 bases and J by 1 base, 7 bases remained unmatched. The germline gives CDR1 LGHNT, CDR2 FRNRAP. The CDR3 has 16 residues. CDR3 region: CASGLFPRTGNTEAFF. CDR3 in DNA: TGTGCTAGTGGTTTGTTTCCCCGGACAGGGAACACTGAAGCTTTCTTT.

This clonotype was seen at least ten times. The chain combines TRBV29-1 with TRBJ2-7; the D gene is possibly TRBD1 (6 bases). The V gene's germline CDR1 is SQVTM and CDR2 ANQGSEA. The length of the CDR3 is 16 residues. The V gene lost 0 bases and the J gene lost 3 bases, with 18 bases spanning the gap. Here the CDR3 reads CSVEDLMTGGRYEQYF. The DNA of the CDR3 is TGCAGCGTTGAAGACCTAATGACAGGAGGACGCTACGAGCAGTACTTC.

Ten or more counts support this clonotype. The rearrangement links TRBV6-5 to TRBJ2-4; 7 nucleotides agree with TRBD1. In germline, CDR1 is MNHEY, CDR2 SVGAGI. CDR3 length equals 14 residues. With 2 bases clipped from V and 6 bases from J, the junction kept 4 bases outside the gene matches. The DNA of the CDR3 is TGTGCCAGCAGTTACGTGGCAGGGGGAAACATTCAGTACTTC. Translation gives CASSYVAGGNIQYF.

The chain links TRBV9 to TRBJ2-7; tentative D call: TRBD2 (5 bases). V was clipped by 4 bases and J by 2 bases, with 19 bases between them. Germline loops: CDR1 SGDLS, CDR2 YYNGEE. This CDR3 region has 16 residues. CDR3 residues: CASSPDGSEGPYEQYF. The CDR3, as DNA: TGTGCCAGCAGCCCAGATGGGAGTGAGGGTCCCTACGAGCAGTACTTC.

This clonotype was seen ten or more times. The rearrangement joins TRBV6-5 to TRBJ2-4; 13 positions match TRBD2. With 0 bases clipped from V and 0 bases from J, the junction kept 5 bases outside the gene matches. From germline, CDR1 is MNHEY and CDR2 SVGAGI. The CDR3 sequence is 19 residues long. The CDR3 sequence is CASSYSGTSGTLAKNIQYF. The CDR3 DNA reads as TGTGCCAGCAGTTACTCGGGGACTAGCGGGACACTAGCCAAAAACATTCAGTACTTC.

This clonotype was detected many times. This chain uses TRBV27 with TRBJ2-5; 9 bases line up with TRBD2. Germline CDR1 is MNHEY and CDR2 is SMNVEV (reference sequence). Trimming at V came to 3 bases and at J to 6 bases, leaving 8 bases not matched to a gene. The CDR3 is 15 amino acids. The CDR3 region is CASSFGSGSTKTQYF. CDR3 DNA: TGTGCCAGCAGTTTTGGTAGCGGGAGTACGAAGACCCAGTACTTC.

V usage is TRBV20-1 and J usage is TRBJ2-7; 7 bases are shared with TRBD1. Germline CDR1 reads DFQATT; CDR2 reads SNEGSKA (reference sequence). J lost 4 bases, V lost 8 bases, and 11 bases had no gene match. This CDR3 comprises 13 residues. CDR3 in amino acids: CSTLGRGSYEQYF. Written as DNA, the CDR3 is TGCAGTACTCTCGGCAGGGGGTCTTACGAGCAGTACTTC.